This T cell receptor (beta chain) was captured by sequencing in a study of CD8+CD57+ T cells in acquired aplastic anemia. Study-wide points: Significance was not reached for CD8+ Simpson's diversity between patients and controls.

The germline V gene has CDR1 SQVTM and CDR2 ANQGSEA. This CDR3 spans 12 amino acids. The sample holds a few counts of this clonotype. Its antigen is as yet unknown. The junction departs from the called germline gene at one end, perhaps through a read error. Profiling of TCR beta VDJ combinations and CDR3 sequences used genomic DNA as template. TCRdb used MiXCR to reprocess the reads, holding one entry per CDR3 protein. Of 400,000 to 450,000 distinct CDR3 sequences in the sample, 55% to 75% were seen once. The source of this sequence is a human donor in good health, serving as a control. Sequencing was performed on sorted CD4+, CD8+, or CD8+CD57+ T cells (not recorded which) from PBMCs. This chain links TRBV29-1 with TRBJ1-1; the D is unclear. The CDR3 loop is CSVGNMNTEASF. In DNA, the CDR3 is TGCAGCGTGGGGAATATGAATACTGAAGCTTCCTTT.